The 2 T cell receptor beta chains listed next were all sequenced from one sample in a study of blood T cell repertoires in COVID-19. Sequencing was performed with immunoSEQ multiplex PCR; in TCRdb, only in-frame clones are kept and a portion is missing. The repertoire holds under 200,000 clones, with roughly 84% as singletons. Sequencing was carried out using peripheral blood. The receptors derive from a human donor in a cohort sampled during active COVID-19.

The chain uses TRBV6-5 and TRBJ1-5, with D uncertain. Trimming took 1 base from V and 2 from J, leaving 6 bases between them. The CDR3 loop spans 14 amino acids. Germline CDR1 and CDR2: MNHEY and SVGAGI. The CDR3, as DNA: TGTGCCAGCAGTTACTTGCAGGGCAATCAGCCCCAGCATTTT. Amino acid sequence: CASSYLQGNQPQHF.

The chain links TRBV29-1 to TRBJ1-1; D is unresolved. This CDR3 contains 14 residues. Trimming stripped 7 bases from V and 4 bases from J, with 19 bases between. Looked up from germline, CDR1 is SQVTM and CDR2 is ANQGSEA. The CDR3 DNA is TGCAGCGCCTTACAGAAATCGTTGGCCACTGAAGCTTTCTTT. This sequence encodes CSALQKSLATEAFF.